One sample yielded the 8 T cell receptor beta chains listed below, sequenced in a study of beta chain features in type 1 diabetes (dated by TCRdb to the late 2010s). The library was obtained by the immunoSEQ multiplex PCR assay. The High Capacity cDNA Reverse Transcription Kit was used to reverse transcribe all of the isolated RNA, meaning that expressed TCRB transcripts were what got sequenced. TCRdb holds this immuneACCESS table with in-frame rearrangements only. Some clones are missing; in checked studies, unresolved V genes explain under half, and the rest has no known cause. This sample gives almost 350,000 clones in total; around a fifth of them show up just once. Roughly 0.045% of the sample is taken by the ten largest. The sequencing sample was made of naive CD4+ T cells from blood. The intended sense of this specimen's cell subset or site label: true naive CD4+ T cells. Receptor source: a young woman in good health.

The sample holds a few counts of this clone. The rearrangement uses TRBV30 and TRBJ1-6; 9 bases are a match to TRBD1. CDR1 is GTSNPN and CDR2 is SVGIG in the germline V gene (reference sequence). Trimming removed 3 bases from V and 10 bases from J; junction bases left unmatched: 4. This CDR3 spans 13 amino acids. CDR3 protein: CAWRGTGQSPLHF. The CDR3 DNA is TGTGCCTGGAGGGGGACAGGGCAGTCACCCCTCCACTTT.

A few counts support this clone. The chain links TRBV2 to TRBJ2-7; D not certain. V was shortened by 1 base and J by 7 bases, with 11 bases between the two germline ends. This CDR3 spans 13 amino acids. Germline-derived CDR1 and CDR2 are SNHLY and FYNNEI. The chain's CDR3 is CASSEEAGREQYF. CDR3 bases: TGTGCCAGCAGTGAAGAGGCAGGTAGGGAGCAGTACTTC.

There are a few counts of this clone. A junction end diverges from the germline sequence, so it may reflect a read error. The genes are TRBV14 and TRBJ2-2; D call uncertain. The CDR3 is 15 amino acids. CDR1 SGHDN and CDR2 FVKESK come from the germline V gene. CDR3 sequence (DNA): TGTGCCAGCAGACAAGATGTGGCGGACACCGGGGAGCTGTTTTTT. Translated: CASRQDVADTGELFF.

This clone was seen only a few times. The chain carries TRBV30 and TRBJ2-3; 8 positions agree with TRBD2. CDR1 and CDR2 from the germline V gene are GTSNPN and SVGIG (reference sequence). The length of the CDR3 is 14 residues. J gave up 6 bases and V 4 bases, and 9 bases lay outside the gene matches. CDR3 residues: CAWNPRGGRDTQYF. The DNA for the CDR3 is TGTGCCTGGAATCCTCGCGGGGGGCGCGATACGCAGTATTTT.

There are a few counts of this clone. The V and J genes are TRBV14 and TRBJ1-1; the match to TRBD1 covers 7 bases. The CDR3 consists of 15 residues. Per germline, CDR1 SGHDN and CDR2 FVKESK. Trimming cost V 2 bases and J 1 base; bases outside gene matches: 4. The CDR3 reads CASSQSQGQNTEAFF. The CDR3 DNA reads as TGTGCCAGCAGCCAATCACAGGGGCAGAACACTGAAGCTTTCTTT.

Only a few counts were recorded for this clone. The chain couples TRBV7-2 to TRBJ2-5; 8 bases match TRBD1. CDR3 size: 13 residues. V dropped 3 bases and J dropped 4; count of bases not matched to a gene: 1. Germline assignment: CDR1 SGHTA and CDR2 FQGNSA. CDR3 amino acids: CASSFRGPETQYF. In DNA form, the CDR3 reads TGTGCCAGCAGCTTCAGGGGGCCAGAGACCCAGTACTTC.

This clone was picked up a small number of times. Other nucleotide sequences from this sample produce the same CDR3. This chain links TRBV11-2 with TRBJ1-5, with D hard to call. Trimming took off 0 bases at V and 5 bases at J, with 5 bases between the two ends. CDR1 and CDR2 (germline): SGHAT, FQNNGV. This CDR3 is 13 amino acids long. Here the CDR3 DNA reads TGTGCCAGCAGCTTAGATCGAGATCAGCCCCAGCATTTT. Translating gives CASSLDRDQPQHF.

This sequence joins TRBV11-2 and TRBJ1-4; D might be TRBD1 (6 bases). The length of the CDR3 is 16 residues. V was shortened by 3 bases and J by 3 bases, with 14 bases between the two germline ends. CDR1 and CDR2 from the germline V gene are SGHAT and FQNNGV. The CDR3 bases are TGTGCCAGCAGCTTCCTCACAGGGCGGGCTAATGAAAAACTGTTTTTT. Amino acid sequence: CASSFLTGRANEKLFF.